These 10 T cell receptor beta chains originate from one sample sequenced in a study of cytomegalovirus exposure and HLA in healthy donors. The study ran its PCR with 60 Vbeta and 13 Jbeta primers. Data came from immunoSEQ multiplex PCR; TCRdb stores just in-frame clones and leaves some out. The sample has around 300,000 clones; around 65% are singletons. The sequenced sample consisted of PBMCs. Receptors originate from a female donor in good health and CMV-seronegative.

The rearrangement links TRBV2 to TRBJ2-7, with TRBD1 matching over 7 bases. CDR1 is SNHLY, CDR2 FYNNEI, per germline. The CDR3 is made up of 14 amino acids. J was trimmed by 4 bases and V by 8 bases; bases with no gene match: 11. CDR3 residues: CASGPTGIPYEQYF. The CDR3 DNA follows: TGTGCCAGCGGCCCGACAGGGATCCCTTACGAGCAGTACTTC.

This chain connects TRBV11-2 to TRBJ2-3; TRBD2 aligns across 13 bases. Germline V gene data show CDR1 as SGHAT and CDR2 as FQNNGV. The CDR3 spans 16 residues. With V trimmed by 4 bases and J by 5 bases, 6 bases remained unmatched. This CDR3 reads CASSSGLAGSIDTQYF. The CDR3 nucleotides read TGTGCCAGCAGCTCGGGACTAGCGGGAAGTATAGATACGCAGTATTTT.

V and J are TRBV4-1 and TRBJ2-1, with TRBD2 as a possible D gene (6 bases). The CDR3 is made up of 16 amino acids. Germline V gene data show CDR1 as MGHRA and CDR2 as YSYEKL. V was shortened by 4 bases and J by 4 bases, with 17 bases between the two germline ends. CDR3 amino acids: CASSRADYPQYNEQFF. CDR3 sequence (DNA): TGCGCCAGCAGCCGAGCGGACTATCCGCAATACAATGAGCAGTTCTTC.

The J gene is TRBJ2-7, the V gene TRBV7-2; TRBD2 matches at 9 bases. Germline values: CDR1 SGHTA, CDR2 FQGNSA. The CDR3 loop spans 13 amino acids. The J segment lost 6 bases and the V segment lost 4 bases, leaving 4 bases of the junction unmatched. Here the CDR3 DNA reads TGTGCCAGCAGCTCGGGACTAGCCGTCGAGCAGTACTTC. This codes for CASSSGLAVEQYF.

The chain carries TRBV10-2 and TRBJ1-3; tentative D call: TRBD1 (6 bases). CDR3 length equals 15 residues. Trimming stripped 4 bases from V and 0 bases from J, with 10 bases between. Germline V gives CDR1 WSHSY, CDR2 SAAADI. CDR3 sequence reads: CASSAGQPSGNTIYF. CDR3 bases: TGCGCCAGCAGTGCCGGACAGCCCTCTGGAAACACCATATATTTT.

The chain recombines TRBV7-3 with TRBJ2-7; 7 bases are a match to TRBD2. In germline, CDR1 is SGHTA, CDR2 FQGTGA. The CDR3 runs to 15 residues. V dropped 5 bases and J dropped 5; count of bases not matched to a gene: 12. The DNA of the CDR3 is TGTGCCAGCAGCCCGGGGGGTGGTAGCCGAAACGAGCAGTACTTC. As protein: CASSPGGGSRNEQYF.

The chain joins TRBV25-1 to TRBJ2-7; TRBD2 agrees at 8 bases. Germline assignment: CDR1 MGHDK and CDR2 SYGVNS. The CDR3 is 17 amino acids. The J segment lost 2 bases and the V segment lost 1 base, leaving 10 bases of the junction unmatched. Here the CDR3 DNA reads TGTGCCAGCAGTGAATCAAAGGGGGGACTAGGCCCCTACGAGCAGTACTTC. Translated, it gives CASSESKGGLGPYEQYF.

The sample holds one count of this clone. CDR3 region: CASSLGQGRTIYF. For the CDR3, the DNA is TGTGCCAGCAGCTTAGGGCAGGGCCGCACCATATATTTT. The V gene is TRBV7-9, the J gene TRBJ1-3; perhaps TRBD1 as D (5 bases). The CDR3 spans 13 residues. The V end was cut by 1 base, the J end by 9 bases, with 10 bases between. CDR1 and CDR2 (germline): SEHNR, FQNEAQ (reference sequence).

This clone was detected only a few times. The chain employs TRBV6-5 and TRBJ2-1; 7 positions agree with TRBD2. V gave up 5 bases and J gave up 9 bases; unmatched junction bases: 7. Per germline, CDR1 MNHEY and CDR2 SVGAGI. This CDR3 comprises 13 residues. CDR3 sequence reads: CASSVGLSIEQFF. The DNA of the CDR3 is TGTGCCAGCAGTGTGGGACTATCAATTGAGCAGTTCTTC.

This chain links TRBV7-2 with TRBJ2-1, with a tentative D call TRBD2 (6 bases). Germline V gives CDR1 SGHTA, CDR2 FQGNSA. V was pared by 1 base and J by 4 bases, with 14 bases between. The CDR3 length is 16 residues. The CDR3 coding sequence is TGTGCCAGCAGCTTAGGGGGAGGCCTGGGATACAATGAGCAGTTCTTC. Its protein product is CASSLGGGLGYNEQFF.